The 11 T cell receptor beta chains reported below all come from one sample, sequenced in a study of blood T cell repertoires in COVID-19. Some clones are missing from TCRdb's copy, which holds only in-frame ones; the method was immunoSEQ multiplex PCR. The data contain under 20,000 clones, 85% to 95% of them seen just once; the ten biggest clones take up roughly 5.8%. The sequencing sample was made of peripheral blood. These receptors were obtained from a human donor in a cohort sampled during active COVID-19.

The genes are TRBV9 and TRBJ2-3, with TRBD2 as a possible D gene (6 bases). V shed 3 bases and J shed 2 bases, with 16 bases lying between them. This CDR3 comprises 16 residues. The V gene's germline CDR1 is SGDLS and CDR2 YYNGEE. Here the CDR3 reads CASSGGGGAITDTQYF. The CDR3 region has the DNA TGTGCCAGCAGCGGGGGTGGCGGGGCCATCACAGATACGCAGTATTTT.

V and J are TRBV11-2 and TRBJ2-4; unclear D gene. The CDR3 runs to 12 residues. Germline-derived CDR1 and CDR2 are SGHAT and FQNNGV. V lost 3 bases, J lost 8 bases, and 8 bases lay in between. This CDR3 is CASSFHSHIQYF. The CDR3 DNA sequence: TGTGCCAGCAGCTTCCACAGCCACATTCAGTACTTC.

This chain links TRBV28 with TRBJ2-7; 10 bases are a match to TRBD1. The ends lost 6 bases at V and 5 bases at J; junction bases unmatched: 7. This CDR3 comprises 14 residues. CDR1 is MDHEN, CDR2 SYDVKM, per germline. The CDR3 DNA is TGTGCCAGCAGGCGGGACAGGGGAGCTAACGAGCAGTACTTC. Translating it yields CASRRDRGANEQYF.

This chain links TRBV12-3 or TRBV12-4 with TRBJ2-7; the D is unclear. The CDR3 runs 11 residues. V lost 3 bases to trimming and J lost 3 bases, with 3 bases between them. CDR3 sequence: CASSFNYEQYF. The CDR3 bases are TGTGCCAGCAGTTTCAACTACGAGCAGTACTTC.

The chain has TRBV7-9 and TRBJ1-1, with D possibly matching TRBD1 (5 bases). The length of the CDR3 is 13 residues. Between the trimmed V and J ends, which lost 6 bases and 4 bases, there was a span of 12 bases. Germline V gene lookup returns CDR1 SEHNR and CDR2 FQNEAQ (reference sequence). The CDR3 DNA follows: TGTGCCAGCAGTACCTGGGGCCTCACTGAAGCTTTCTTT. Translation gives CASSTWGLTEAFF.

In DNA, the CDR3 is TGTGCCAGCAGTGAGGCAGCGGGGGGGGTTCGGTATGAGCAGTTCTTC. Translation gives CASSEAAGGVRYEQFF. This chain uses TRBV2 with TRBJ2-1, with 10 bases that match TRBD2. Trimming at V came to 3 bases and at J to 8 bases, leaving 10 bases not matched to a gene. CDR3 size: 16 residues. CDR1 and CDR2 (germline): SNHLY, FYNNEI.

The V gene is TRBV7-9, the J gene TRBJ1-1; a weak D match, TRBD1 (5 bases). The V end lost 6 bases, the J end lost 9 bases, and 14 bases lay between the germline ends. CDR1 and CDR2 from the germline V gene are SEHNR and FQNEAQ (reference sequence). The CDR3 has 12 residues. DNA of the CDR3: TGTGCCAGCAGTTCAACGGGGGGAAAAGCTTTCTTT. This translates into CASSSTGGKAFF.

V and J are TRBV7-2 and TRBJ2-3; weak D call: TRBD1 (7 bases). The CDR3 totals 17 residues. Germline loops: CDR1 SGHTA, CDR2 FQGNSA. Trimming stripped 3 bases from V and 2 bases from J, with 18 bases between. This chain's CDR3 is CASSLGFGGGLTDTQYF. In DNA, the CDR3 is TGTGCCAGCAGCTTGGGTTTTGGAGGGGGCCTCACAGATACGCAGTATTTT.

V usage is TRBV18 and J usage is TRBJ2-5; unclear D gene. CDR3 length equals 15 residues. Germline V gene data show CDR1 as KGHSH and CDR2 as LQKENI. V dropped 5 bases and J dropped 2 bases, with 15 bases sitting between them. CDR3 sequence (DNA): TGTGCCAGCTCATCCCGACTGCCCTTACAAGAGACCCAGTACTTC. Amino acid sequence: CASSSRLPLQETQYF.

The J gene is TRBJ2-7, the V gene TRBV5-8; no clear D. Germline CDR1 SGHTS, CDR2 YDEGEE. The V end lost 0 bases, the J end lost 3 bases, and 13 bases lay between the germline ends. The CDR3 has 15 residues. The CDR3 coding sequence is TGTGCCAGCAGCTTGGCCCCCGGAGTCAGCTACGAGCAGTACTTC. It translates to CASSLAPGVSYEQYF.

V is TRBV9 and J is TRBJ2-7; 12 nucleotides line up with TRBD2. The CDR3 runs to 15 residues. Germline values: CDR1 SGDLS, CDR2 YYNGEE. Trimming at V came to 4 bases and at J to 7 bases, leaving 9 bases not matched to a gene. The CDR3 DNA reads TGTGCCAGCAGCCCTAGCGGGGGGGCACGTCGTGAGCAGTACTTC. Residues: CASSPSGGARREQYF.